The 10 T cell receptor beta chains presented below share a single source sample, sequenced in a study of molecular identifiers for immune sequencing clone quantification. TCRdb ran MiXCR on the PCR reads and lists one entry per CDR3 protein. This table has about 500,000 distinct CDR3 sequences, over 20% appearing once. Sequenced sample: naive CD8+ T cells from blood, with Jurkat cell RNA spiked in. The subset denotes: FACS-sorted CD8+CD4-CCR7+CD45RA+ naive T cells. The source is a human donor in good health. Some libraries in this study had Jurkat cell RNA spiked in.

In this sample, this clonotype turned up many times. This sequence joins TRBV11-2 and TRBJ2-7; tentative D call: TRBD1 (6 bases). V lost 4 bases to trimming and J lost 3 bases, with 13 bases between them. The CDR3 contains 14 residues. CDR1 SGHAT and CDR2 FQNNGV come from the germline V gene. The CDR3 DNA reads TGTGCCAGCAGCTCCAGGGGACCGCTCTACGAGCAGTACTTC. This gives the protein CASSSRGPLYEQYF.

A few counts support this clonotype. V is TRBV5-6 and J is TRBJ1-2; D remains ambiguous. The V end lost 0 bases, the J end lost 1 base, and 7 bases lay between the germline ends. CDR1 and CDR2 (germline): SGHDT, YYEEEE. The CDR3 covers 14 residues. CDR3 sequence (DNA): TGTGCCAGCAGCTTGGAGGGCTTTAACTATGGCTACACCTTC. Translation gives CASSLEGFNYGYTF.

With respect to this clonotype: A read error may be the cause here, since a much bigger clone is one base away. Written as DNA, the CDR3 is TGTGCCAGCAGCTTAGACAACATGAACACTGAAGCTTCCTTT. It translates to CASSLDNMNTEASF. The rearrangement joins TRBV5-6 to TRBJ1-1; D is ambiguous. This CDR3 has 14 residues. The germline CDR1 and CDR2 sequences are SGHDT and YYEEEE.

Points on this clonotype: A read error may be the cause here, since a much bigger clone is one base away. V is TRBV20-1 and J is TRBJ2-3; D is possibly TRBD2 (6 bases). The CDR3 extends over 10 amino acids. Looked up from germline, CDR1 is DFQATT and CDR2 is SNEGSKA (reference sequence). Trimming took 8 bases from V and 10 from J, leaving 13 bases between them. The CDR3 loop reads CSTPGGAQYF. The CDR3 region has the DNA TGCAGTACTCCCGGGGGTGCGCAGTATTTT.

Of note for this clonotype: A much larger clonotype is one base distant, so this may be a read error. The gene calls are TRBV4-3 and TRBJ2-5, with D tentatively TRBD1 (5 bases). The germline V gene encodes CDR1 LGHNA and CDR2 YSLEER. CDR3 size: 15 residues. In DNA, the CDR3 is TGCGCCAGCAGCCAAGATATAGCAGGGAAAGAGACCCAGTGCTTC. Residues: CASSQDIAGKETQCF.

The sample holds a few counts of this clonotype. V usage is TRBV4-1 and J usage is TRBJ2-1; 8 positions agree with TRBD1. Looked up from germline, CDR1 is MGHRA and CDR2 is YSYEKL. The CDR3 spans 16 residues. The V and J ends lost 1 base and 3 bases, in that order; junction bases with no gene match: 5. CDR3 loop: CASSQATGGNYNEQFF. The CDR3 nucleotides are TGCGCCAGCAGCCAAGCTACAGGGGGGAACTACAATGAGCAGTTCTTC.

As regards this clonotype: One junction end does not reproduce the germline sequence, and a read error may be involved. The CDR3 loop reads CASSVGTGTGTQYF. CDR3 bases: TGTGCCAGCAGCGTCGGGACAGGAACAGGTACGCAGTATTTT. V is TRBV7-9 and J is TRBJ2-3; 8 bases fit TRBD1. CDR1 is SEHNR and CDR2 is FQNEAQ in the germline V gene (reference sequence). CDR3 length: 14 amino acids.

On this clonotype: A much larger clone differs by one base, so this may be a read error. CDR3 DNA sequence: TGTGCCAGCCGTCTCTGGGACGGAACGAACACCGGGGAGCTGTTTTTT. Translation: CASRLWDGTNTGELFF. The rearrangement links TRBV28 to TRBJ2-2; tentatively, D is TRBD1 or TRBD2 (5 bases each). Germline values: CDR1 MDHEN, CDR2 SYDVKM. V was pared by 8 bases and J by 0 bases, with 16 bases between. The CDR3 has 16 amino acids.

Worth noting for this clonotype: This clone may be a read error of a much larger clone one base away. The V and J genes are TRBV14 and TRBJ2-7; 8 nucleotides match TRBD1. Germline V lookup: CDR1 SGHDN, CDR2 FVKESK. The CDR3 sequence is 15 residues long. The CDR3 DNA is TGTGCCAGCAGCCATACCGTGACAGGGGCGGACGAGCAGCACTTC. The encoded protein is CASSHTVTGADEQHF.

This clonotype was picked up a small number of times. The chain couples TRBV24-1 to TRBJ2-2; no reliable D call. This CDR3 contains 12 residues. Trimming removed 6 bases at V and 4 bases at J, with 5 bases between. Germline loops: CDR1 KGHDR, CDR2 SFDVKD. The CDR3 here is CATSWVTGELFF. CDR3 DNA: TGTGCCACCAGTTGGGTCACCGGGGAGCTGTTTTTT.